The 12 T cell receptor beta chains below were found in one sample sequenced in a study of cytomegalovirus exposure and HLA in healthy donors. The PCR made use of 60 Vbeta and 13 Jbeta primers. This table comes from immunoSEQ multiplex PCR, and its TCRdb copy is limited to in-frame clones, with some not included. The table includes 150,000 or so clones, approximately 80% detected once. Sequences were obtained from PBMCs. All receptors derive from a man under 40 in good health and CMV-seronegative.

V is TRBV10-2 and J is TRBJ2-2; D might be TRBD1 (5 bases). The V and J ends lost 7 bases and 4 bases respectively, with 19 bases between them. Germline V lookup: CDR1 WSHSY, CDR2 SAAADI. This CDR3 has 16 amino acids. CDR3 protein: CASIRGREKFTGELFF. DNA of the CDR3: TGCGCCAGCATCCGTGGCAGGGAAAAATTCACCGGGGAGCTGTTTTTT.

The chain has TRBV4-3 and TRBJ2-3, with TRBD1 matching over 7 bases. CDR3 size: 14 residues. The germline CDR1 and CDR2 sequences are LGHNA and YSLEER. Trimming cost V 5 bases and J 5 bases; bases outside gene matches: 7. The CDR3 is CASSSQGVEDTQYF. CDR3 DNA sequence: TGCGCCAGCAGCTCCCAGGGGGTTGAAGATACGCAGTATTTT.

The genes are TRBV7-2 and TRBJ2-7, with 13 bases lining up with TRBD2. The junction had 10 bases not matched to a gene; V was cut back by 7 bases and J by 4 bases. Germline V gene data show CDR1 as SGHTA and CDR2 as FQGNSA. The CDR3 totals 16 residues. The CDR3 here is CASTAYPGLAGYEQYF. Written as DNA, the CDR3 is TGTGCCAGCACCGCGTACCCGGGACTAGCGGGATACGAGCAGTACTTC.

This sequence joins TRBV18 and TRBJ2-7; D might be TRBD2 (6 bases). CDR3 length: 17 residues. V was trimmed by 2 bases and J by 0 bases, leaving 17 bases between them. Germline V gene sequence: CDR1 KGHSH, CDR2 LQKENI. The DNA of the CDR3 is TGTGCCAGCTCACCAGGAGTCCGCGGGGTAAGCTCCTACGAGCAGTACTTC. This gives the protein CASSPGVRGVSSYEQYF.

The chain links TRBV11-2 to TRBJ2-7; 12 positions agree with TRBD2. Germline CDR1 SGHAT, CDR2 FQNNGV. The CDR3 is 15 amino acids. With V trimmed by 5 bases and J by 2 bases, 4 bases remained unmatched. CDR3 sequence: CASSHPSGGAYEQYF. The CDR3 nucleotides read TGTGCCAGCAGCCATCCTAGCGGGGGGGCCTACGAGCAGTACTTC.

The V gene is TRBV30, the J gene TRBJ1-1, with a weak D call TRBD1 (6 bases). Trimming removed 3 bases from V and 1 base from J, with 12 bases in between. CDR3 length equals 14 residues. Germline V gene data show CDR1 as GTSNPN and CDR2 as SVGIG (reference sequence). For the CDR3, the DNA is TGTGCCTGGAGCGATATCAGGGGGAACACTGAAGCTTTCTTT. It encodes CAWSDIRGNTEAFF.

This chain uses TRBV7-3 with TRBJ2-1, with D uncertain. This CDR3 region has 15 residues. Germline V gives CDR1 SGHTA, CDR2 FQGTGA. The ends were cut back, 0 bases at V and 5 bases at J, with 11 bases in the middle. In DNA, the CDR3 is TGTGCCAGCAGCTTAACACGGTTTTCTGACAATGAGCAGTTCTTC. As protein: CASSLTRFSDNEQFF. Full variable domain (missing parts from reference TRBV7-3 and TRBJ2-1): GAGVSQTPSNKVTEKGKYVELRCDPISGHTALYWYRQSLGQGPEFLIYFQGTGAADDSGLPNDRFFAVRPEGSVSTLKIQRTERGDSAVYLCASSLTRFSDNEQFFGPGTRLTVL.

This chain links TRBV5-1 with TRBJ1-1, with 10 nucleotides matching TRBD1. CDR1 and CDR2 from the germline V gene are SGHRS and YFSETQ. This CDR3 is built from 16 residues. The trim removed 0 bases at V and 2 bases at J, leaving 4 bases unmatched. This CDR3 is CASSLGGQGGNTEAFF. DNA for the CDR3: TGCGCCAGCAGCTTGGGTGGACAGGGGGGTAACACTGAAGCTTTCTTT.

The gene calls are TRBV7-2 and TRBJ2-7; the match to TRBD2 covers 11 bases. The germline CDR1 and CDR2 sequences are SGHTA and FQGNSA. The CDR3 is 17 residues long. Trimming removed 4 bases from V and 3 bases from J; junction bases left unmatched: 11. The CDR3 loop reads CASSSRTSGSSFYEQYF. DNA of the CDR3: TGTGCCAGCAGCTCTAGGACTAGCGGGTCCTCCTTCTACGAGCAGTACTTC.

The chain links TRBV12-2 to TRBJ1-5. TRBV12-2 is a pseudogene locus. The CDR3 loop spans 20 amino acids. CDR3 DNA sequence: TGTGCAAGTCGCTTAGGCTCCCCATCTGGAGGATTCATAGTCCATCAGCCCCAGCATTTT. This translates into CASRLGSPSGGFIVHQPQHF.

This clone appeared a few times. The chain recombines TRBV19 with TRBJ1-1; tentative D call: TRBD1 (6 bases). V was cut by 8 bases and J by 2 bases, with 15 bases left in between. The CDR3 is 14 amino acids. Germline V gene sequence: CDR1 LNHDA, CDR2 SQIVND (reference sequence). The CDR3 nucleotides read TGTGCCAGTGGGGGGGGCGGGTATAACACTGAAGCTTTCTTT. Its protein product is CASGGGGYNTEAFF. Full variable domain (rest looked up from reference TRBV19 and TRBJ1-1): DGGITQSPKYLFRKEGQNVTLSCEQNLNHDAMYWYRQDPGQGLRLIYYSQIVNDFQKGDIAEGYSVSREKKESFPLTVTSAQKNPTAFYLCASGGGGYNTEAFFGQGTRLTVV.

This chain uses TRBV13 with TRBJ2-3, with 8 bases matching TRBD2. Germline CDR1 PRHDT, CDR2 FYEKMQ (reference sequence). The ends lost 6 bases at V and 1 base at J; junction bases unmatched: 9. This CDR3 is built from 16 residues. The CDR3 reads CASSRSSGIGTDTQYF. The CDR3 bases are TGTGCCAGCAGTCGGAGTAGCGGGATAGGCACAGATACGCAGTATTTT.